The clone carrying this T cell receptor beta chain was seen only a few times. Its antigen is as yet unknown. CDR3 length: 13 residues. Germline V gene lookup returns CDR1 SQVTM and CDR2 ANQGSEA. Trimming pared 0 bases from V and 8 bases from J, leaving 11 bases between. TCRdb independently ran MiXCR on the 5' RACE reads; one entry per CDR3 protein. The repertoire holds about 300,000 distinct CDR3 sequences, with 7.5% to 9.5% as singletons. The source of the sample is a study of T cells after yellow fever vaccination. Study background: Fractions of low cell number were prepared using SMART-Seq v4 Ultra Low Input. General study results and limits: Clones that expanded after primary vaccination mostly reappeared after the booster (96% CD4, 70% to 90% CD8).

The TCR sequence derives from a man aged 18 to 29 who received the YFV17D yellow fever vaccine. V is TRBV29-1 and J is TRBJ2-4, with D unclear. The sequenced sample was CD4+ T cells sorted from PBMCs, obtained 5 days after the yellow fever booster vaccination. CDR3 DNA sequence: TGCAGCGTTGAAGATCAGTATGGAGACATTCAGTACTTC. Its translation: CSVEDQYGDIQYF.